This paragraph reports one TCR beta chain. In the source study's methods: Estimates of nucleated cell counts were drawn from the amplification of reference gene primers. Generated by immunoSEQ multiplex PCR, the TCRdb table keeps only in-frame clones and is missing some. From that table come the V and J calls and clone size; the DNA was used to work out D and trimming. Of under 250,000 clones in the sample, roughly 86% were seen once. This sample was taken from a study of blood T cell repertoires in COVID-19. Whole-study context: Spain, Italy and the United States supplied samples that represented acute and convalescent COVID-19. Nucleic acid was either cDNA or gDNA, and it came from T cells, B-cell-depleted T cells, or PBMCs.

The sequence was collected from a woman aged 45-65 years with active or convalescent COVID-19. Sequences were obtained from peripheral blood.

CDR3 in DNA: TGTGCCATCAGACGGACAGGGGATAATTCACCCCTCCACTTT. Translating it yields CAIRRTGDNSPLHF. The V and J genes are TRBV10-3 and TRBJ1-6; TRBD1 agrees at 9 bases. The CDR3 totals 14 residues. CDR1 and CDR2 from the germline V gene are ENHRY and SYGVKD. Trimming cost V 6 bases and J 5 bases; bases outside gene matches: 2.